The next 21 T cell receptor beta chains were all read from a single sample in a study of shared clonotypes between healthy human individuals. CD45RO-negative CD8 cells positively selected for CCR7 made up the naive population, which excluded terminally differentiated effector memory CD45RA+ cells. Generated by immunoSEQ multiplex PCR, the TCRdb table keeps only in-frame clones and is missing some. This table holds about 750,000 clones, approximately 92% found once. The sequencing input was naive CD8+ T cells sorted from blood. Every receptor here comes from a man aged 30-40 years in good health.

V is TRBV29-1 and J is TRBJ2-7; weak D call: TRBD1 (5 bases). Germline values: CDR1 SQVTM, CDR2 ANQGSEA. CDR3 length: 13 residues. Between the trimmed V and J ends, which lost 5 bases and 2 bases, there was a span of 13 bases. Here the CDR3 reads CSVFQPGTYEQYF. In DNA form, the CDR3 reads TGCAGCGTTTTCCAACCAGGGACCTACGAGCAGTACTTC.

The V gene is TRBV10-3, the J gene TRBJ2-3; 8 bases line up with TRBD1. V shed 2 bases, J shed 3 bases, and the junction held 4 bases outside the gene matches. CDR1 and CDR2 (germline): ENHRY, SYGVKD. The CDR3 is 15 residues long. CDR3 loop: CAISEQGARTDTQYF. CDR3 in DNA: TGTGCCATCAGTGAGCAGGGGGCTCGGACAGATACGCAGTATTTT.

This chain joins TRBV27 and TRBJ2-7; D is possibly TRBD1 (6 bases). The CDR3 totals 16 residues. Deletions cut 5 bases from V and 3 bases from J, with 20 bases between. Looked up from germline, CDR1 is MNHEY and CDR2 is SMNVEV (reference sequence). CDR3 coding DNA: TGTGCCAGCAGTCGTCGTTATGGGGGCAACAGCTACGAGCAGTACTTC. Encoded protein: CASSRRYGGNSYEQYF.

This clone was seen only once. The chain carries TRBV28 and TRBJ2-7; TRBD1 might be the D (6 bases). V dropped 6 bases and J dropped 7 bases, with 19 bases sitting between them. The germline gives CDR1 MDHEN, CDR2 SYDVKM. The CDR3 runs 14 residues. CDR3 nucleotide sequence: TGTGCCAGCAGCCCAGGGGATTTAGTACGGGAGCAGTACTTC. Translation: CASSPGDLVREQYF.

V and J are TRBV5-1 and TRBJ2-7, with 7 bases matching TRBD2. This CDR3 is built from 14 residues. Trimming at V came to 8 bases and at J to 2 bases, leaving 10 bases not matched to a gene. Looked up from germline, CDR1 is SGHRS and CDR2 is YFSETQ. The CDR3 loop is CASKVSSGTYEQYF. The CDR3 DNA is TGCGCCAGTAAAGTCTCTAGCGGTACCTACGAGCAGTACTTC.

This rearrangement joins TRBV11-3 to TRBJ2-2; D remains ambiguous. The CDR3 has 13 residues. Trimming took 6 bases from V and 4 from J, leaving 9 bases between them. Looked up from germline, CDR1 is SGHNT and CDR2 is YENEEA. The CDR3 DNA is TGTGCCAGCAGACCGACTCGCACCGGGGAGCTGTTTTTT. The encoded protein is CASRPTRTGELFF.

This clone was counted once. The rearrangement joins TRBV9 to TRBJ2-1, with unresolved D. This CDR3 contains 15 residues. CDR1 is SGDLS and CDR2 is YYNGEE in the germline V gene. The V gene lost 3 bases and the J gene lost 4 bases, with 14 bases spanning the gap. The CDR3 here is CASSAHMSGYNEQFF. For the CDR3, the DNA is TGTGCCAGCAGCGCCCATATGTCCGGATACAATGAGCAGTTCTTC.

The chain links TRBV29-1 to TRBJ2-1, with D perhaps given as TRBD1 or TRBD2 (5 bases each). The V and J ends lost 4 bases and 0 bases respectively, with 16 bases between them. Germline values: CDR1 SQVTM, CDR2 ANQGSEA. The CDR3 sequence is 16 residues long. DNA of the CDR3: TGCAGCGTTGCGGGGTGGGGGACCGTCTCCTACAATGAGCAGTTCTTC. It translates to CSVAGWGTVSYNEQFF.

This chain uses TRBV30 with TRBJ1-1, with D perhaps matching TRBD1 (5 bases). Germline CDR1 and CDR2: GTSNPN and SVGIG (reference sequence). The CDR3 sequence is 14 residues long. V lost 4 bases, J lost 5 bases, and 17 bases lay in between. The DNA of the CDR3 is TGTGCCTGGACCCGAGGCAGAGGGGCGACTGAAGCTTTCTTT. Residues: CAWTRGRGATEAFF.

This clone appeared once. The chain has TRBV6-9 and TRBJ1-3, with D unclear. Per germline, CDR1 MNHGY and CDR2 SVAAGI. The V end was cut by 4 bases, the J end by 0 bases, with 10 bases between. The length of the CDR3 is 15 residues. The CDR3 loop is CASSLTGFSGNTIYF. CDR3 nucleotides: TGTGCCAGCAGTTTGACGGGTTTCTCTGGAAACACCATATATTTT.

CDR3 residues: CASSLWDRLYEQYF. The CDR3 nucleotides are TGTGCCAGCAGCTTGTGGGACAGGCTTTACGAGCAGTACTTC. The rearrangement uses TRBV5-6 and TRBJ2-7, with 8 bases identical to TRBD1. The CDR3 runs to 14 residues. Trimming removed 1 base from V and 4 bases from J; junction bases left unmatched: 4. Per germline, CDR1 SGHDT and CDR2 YYEEEE.

The rearrangement links TRBV28 to TRBJ2-5; 8 bases are shared with TRBD2. Germline V gene sequence: CDR1 MDHEN, CDR2 SYDVKM. The trim removed 6 bases at V and 3 bases at J, leaving 6 bases unmatched. CDR3 length: 14 amino acids. This chain's CDR3 is CASSREGTEETQYF. The DNA for the CDR3 is TGTGCCAGCAGCCGGGAGGGGACGGAAGAGACCCAGTACTTC.

The chain has TRBV5-4 and TRBJ2-1; TRBD2 is a possible D gene (6 bases). V was clipped by 4 bases and J by 10 bases, with 21 bases between them. Germline values: CDR1 SGHNT, CDR2 YYREEE (reference sequence). This CDR3 region has 15 residues. Here the CDR3 reads CASSPVWGGAGEQFF. CDR3 coding DNA: TGTGCCAGCAGCCCGGTCTGGGGCGGGGCAGGCGAGCAGTTCTTC.

A note on this clone: The identical CDR3 is also encoded by other nucleotide sequences in the sample. The chain couples TRBV5-4 to TRBJ2-7; 7 bases are shared with TRBD2. CDR3 length equals 15 residues. The germline V gene encodes CDR1 SGHNT and CDR2 YYREEE (reference sequence). V trimming: 0 bases; J trimming: 1 base; junction bases outside the gene matches: 4. CDR3 loop: CASSLGREDSYEQYF. The CDR3 DNA sequence: TGTGCCAGCAGCTTGGGACGGGAGGATTCCTACGAGCAGTACTTC.

The chain joins TRBV4-3 to TRBJ2-1, with D tentatively TRBD1 or TRBD2 (5 bases each). The CDR3 consists of 18 residues. Germline CDR1 and CDR2: LGHNA and YSLEER. Trimming took off 0 bases at V and 0 bases at J, with 15 bases between the two ends. The CDR3 nucleotides read TGCGCCAGCAGCCAAGAAGGGGACCCTTGGGCCTCCTACAATGAGCAGTTCTTC. Protein product: CASSQEGDPWASYNEQFF.

This clone was recorded only once. The chain combines TRBV13 with TRBJ2-7; TRBD1 is a possible D gene (5 bases). The germline V gene has CDR1 PRHDT and CDR2 FYEKMQ (reference sequence). V was shortened by 0 bases and J by 5 bases, with 8 bases between the two germline ends. This CDR3 has 13 amino acids. CDR3 DNA sequence: TGTGCCAGCAGCTTAGGCGCAGGGCACGAGCAGTACTTC. Its protein is CASSLGAGHEQYF.

Comment on this clone: The sample carries other DNA sequences with the same CDR3. The chain joins TRBV27 to TRBJ2-7; TRBD1 is a possible D gene (6 bases). In germline, CDR1 is MNHEY, CDR2 SMNVEV (reference sequence). CDR3 length equals 13 residues. V was clipped by 2 bases and J by 4 bases, with 9 bases between them. This chain's CDR3 is CASSLGQLYEQYF. In nucleotides, the CDR3 is TGTGCCAGCAGTTTAGGACAGTTATACGAGCAGTACTTC.

The genes are TRBV7-2 and TRBJ1-1; D gene unclear. Per germline, CDR1 SGHTA and CDR2 FQGNSA. This CDR3 is built from 14 residues. Trimming shortened V by 4 bases and J by 1 base, and 10 bases separated the two germline ends. CDR3 residues: CASSSNYPNTEAFF. CDR3 sequence (DNA): TGTGCCAGCAGCTCGAACTACCCGAACACTGAAGCTTTCTTT.

V gene TRBV5-6 combines with J gene TRBJ2-7; D is possibly TRBD1 (6 bases). Germline values: CDR1 SGHDT, CDR2 YYEEEE. V was shortened by 3 bases and J by 3 bases, with 16 bases between the two germline ends. The length of the CDR3 is 15 residues. The CDR3 coding sequence is TGTGCCAGCAGCTCGCGACAGGTCCCTTACTACGAGCAGTACTTC. Translated: CASSSRQVPYYEQYF.

V and J are TRBV28 and TRBJ2-2; D unclear. Germline values: CDR1 MDHEN, CDR2 SYDVKM. This CDR3 has 13 amino acids. V lost 8 bases and J lost 2, with 9 bases in between. As DNA, the CDR3 is TGTGCCAGCGGACCACTAAACACCGGGGAGCTGTTTTTT. It is translated as CASGPLNTGELFF.

The V and J genes are TRBV28 and TRBJ2-1, with TRBD2 matching over 9 bases. This CDR3 spans 17 amino acids. Germline V CDR1 and CDR2: MDHEN, SYDVKM. Trimming removed 6 bases from V and 4 bases from J; junction bases left unmatched: 13. Written as DNA, the CDR3 is TGTGCCAGCAGACCCGAGGGGCGGGAGGGTCCTTACAATGAGCAGTTCTTC. It yields the protein CASRPEGREGPYNEQFF.